The present T cell receptor beta chain was sequenced within a study of shared clonotypes between healthy human individuals. In the study overall: Researchers assigned three CD4 naive, three CD4 memory, two CD8 naive and one CD8 memory plate to each donor. General observations from the study: Rarefaction exposed incomplete sorted-subset sequencing despite large depth.

With respect to this clone: Its antigen is unknown. Other nucleotide sequences from this sample produce the same CDR3.

Investigators spread the genomic DNA of each subset evenly over several immunoSEQ plates. Repertoires were generated with immunoSEQ multiplex PCR, while TCRdb's copy carries only in-frame clones and drops some. The sample lists a few million clones, more than 85% occurring once. The receptor was isolated from a man aged 18 to 29 in good health. Some clones in this sample may be carry-over from other donors' samples. The sequencing input was naive CD4+ T cells from PBMCs. Stated subset: CD45RA+ positively selected.

CDR3 coding DNA: TGTGCCAGCAGCTTGGGACTAGCGGGAGTTTATGAGCAGTTCTTC. Protein product: CASSLGLAGVYEQFF. The chain is built from TRBV7-3 and TRBJ2-1; TRBD2 aligns across 14 bases. This CDR3 is 15 amino acids long. Germline V gene data show CDR1 as SGHTA and CDR2 as FQGTGA. Trimming cost V 3 bases and J 8 bases; bases outside gene matches: 3. The variable domain in full, completed from reference TRBV7-3 and TRBJ2-1, reads GAGVSQTPSNKVTEKGKYVELRCDPISGHTALYWYRQSLGQGPEFLIYFQGTGAADDSGLPNDRFFAVRPEGSVSTLKIQRTERGDSAVYLCASSLGLAGVYEQFFGPGTRLTVL.